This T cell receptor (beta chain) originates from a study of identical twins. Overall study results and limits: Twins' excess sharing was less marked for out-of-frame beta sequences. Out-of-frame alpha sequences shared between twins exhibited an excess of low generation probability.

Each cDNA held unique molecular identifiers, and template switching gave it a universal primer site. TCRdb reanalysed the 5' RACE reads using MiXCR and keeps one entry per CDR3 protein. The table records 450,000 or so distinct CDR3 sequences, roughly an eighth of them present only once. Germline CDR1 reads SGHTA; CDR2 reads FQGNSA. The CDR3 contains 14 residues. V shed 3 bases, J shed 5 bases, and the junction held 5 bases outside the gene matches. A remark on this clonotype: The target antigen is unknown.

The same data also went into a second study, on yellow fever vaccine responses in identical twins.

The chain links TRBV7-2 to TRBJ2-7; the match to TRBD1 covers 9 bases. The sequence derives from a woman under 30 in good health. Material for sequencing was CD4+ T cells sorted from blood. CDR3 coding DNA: TGTGCCAGCAGCTTTCCCGGGACAGGGAACGAGCAGTACTTC. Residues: CASSFPGTGNEQYF.